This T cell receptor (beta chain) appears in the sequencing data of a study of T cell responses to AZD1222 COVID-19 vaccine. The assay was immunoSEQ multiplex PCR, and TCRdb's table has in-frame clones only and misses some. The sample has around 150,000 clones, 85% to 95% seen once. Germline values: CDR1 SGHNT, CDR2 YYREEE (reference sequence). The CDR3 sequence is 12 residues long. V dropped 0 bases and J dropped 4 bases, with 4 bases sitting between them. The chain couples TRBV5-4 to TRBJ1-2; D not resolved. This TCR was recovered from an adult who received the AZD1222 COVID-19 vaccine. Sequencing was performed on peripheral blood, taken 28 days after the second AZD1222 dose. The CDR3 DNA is TGTGCCAGCAGCTTGGATCCCTATGGCTACACCTTC. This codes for CASSLDPYGYTF.